Presented here are 27 T cell receptor beta chains from one specimen sequenced in a study of blood T cell repertoires in COVID-19. Sequencing used immunoSEQ multiplex PCR; TCRdb keeps in-frame clones, though not all of them. This sample has around 80,000 clones, with roughly 91% found just once. The sample comprised peripheral blood. The receptors shown here come from a man between 60 and 75 years old with acute or convalescent COVID-19.

For the CDR3, the DNA is TGTGCTAGTGGCAACAGGGGCACAGATACGCAGTATTTT. It yields the protein CASGNRGTDTQYF. This chain uses TRBV12-5 with TRBJ2-3, with D possibly TRBD1 on 6 matching bases. Germline values: CDR1 LGHNT, CDR2 FRNRAP. CDR3 length equals 13 residues. V was trimmed by 6 bases and J by 1 base, leaving 8 bases between them. Filled out from reference TRBV12-5 and TRBJ2-3, the complete variable domain reads DARVTQTPRHKVTEMGQEVTMRCQPILGHNTVFWYRQTMMQGLELLAYFRNRAPLDDSGMPKDRFSAEMPDATLATLKIQPSEPRDSAVYFCASGNRGTDTQYFGPGTRLTVL.

The chain carries TRBV5-1 and TRBJ2-3, with 7 nucleotides matching TRBD2. The junction had 5 bases not matched to a gene; V was cut back by 1 base and J by 0 bases. The CDR3 covers 16 residues. Germline V gene data show CDR1 as SGHRS and CDR2 as YFSETQ. The CDR3 region is CASSLPGRASTDTQYF. In nucleotides, the CDR3 is TGCGCCAGCAGCTTGCCGGGGAGGGCTAGCACAGATACGCAGTATTTT.

This chain uses TRBV10-3 with TRBJ1-6, with D hard to call. V lost 7 bases and J lost 5, with 9 bases in between. The CDR3 has 13 residues. CDR1 is ENHRY, CDR2 SYGVKD, per germline. This CDR3 is CAIMRDDNSPLHF. The CDR3 DNA is TGTGCCATCATGAGGGATGATAATTCACCCCTCCACTTT.

The CDR3: CASSVELLSAGELFF. Written as DNA, the CDR3 is TGTGCCAGCAGCGTAGAGCTCCTCAGCGCCGGGGAGCTGTTTTTT. V is TRBV9 and J is TRBJ2-2, with D unresolved. Germline lookup yields CDR1 SGDLS and CDR2 YYNGEE. V lost 0 bases and J lost 6, with 12 bases in between. This CDR3 is built from 15 residues.

The chain has TRBV9 and TRBJ2-5; 8 nucleotides agree with TRBD2. This CDR3 region has 15 residues. CDR1 and CDR2 from the germline V gene are SGDLS and YYNGEE. Losses at the gene ends were 0 bases for V and 5 bases for J; bases not matched to a gene: 6. The CDR3 spells CASSVDGRAQETQYF. CDR3 sequence (DNA): TGTGCCAGCAGCGTAGACGGGAGGGCCCAGGAGACCCAGTACTTC.

The chain uses TRBV29-1 and TRBJ1-5; 7 positions match TRBD1. V lost 4 bases to trimming and J lost 11 bases; unmatched junction nucleotides: 5. Germline CDR1 is SQVTM and CDR2 is ANQGSEA. The CDR3 has 11 amino acids. The CDR3 sequence: CSVGTGQAQHF. CDR3 nucleotide sequence: TGCAGCGTTGGGACAGGCCAGGCCCAGCATTTT. Full variable domain (remainder filled in from reference TRBV29-1 and TRBJ1-5): SAVISQKPSRDICQRGTSLTIQCQVDSQVTMMFWYRQQPGQSLTLIATANQGSEATYESGFVIDKFPISRPNLTFSTLTVSNMSPEDSSIYLCSVGTGQAQHFGDGTRLSIL.

The chain uses TRBV5-4 and TRBJ2-5; TRBD2 matches at 7 bases. V lost 0 bases, J lost 3 bases, and 5 bases stayed unmatched. Germline-derived CDR1 and CDR2 are SGHNT and YYREEE (reference sequence). This CDR3 has 15 amino acids. In DNA, the CDR3 is TGTGCCAGCAGCTTGGCCTTCCGGGGGGAAGAGACCCAGTACTTC. Its translation: CASSLAFRGEETQYF.

This clone has only one observation. V is TRBV29-1 and J is TRBJ1-4; no clear D. The V end was cut by 5 bases, the J end by 0 bases, with 7 bases between. Germline-derived CDR1 and CDR2 are SQVTM and ANQGSEA. The CDR3 runs to 13 residues. Written as DNA, the CDR3 is TGCAGCGTTCGGGGAGCAACTAATGAAAAACTGTTTTTT. This translates into CSVRGATNEKLFF.

CDR3 protein: CASSWGTGGYEQYF. CDR3 nucleotides: TGTGCCAGCAGCTGGGGGACAGGGGGCTACGAGCAGTACTTC. The chain is built from TRBV5-6 and TRBJ2-7; 11 nucleotides align to TRBD1. Per germline, CDR1 SGHDT and CDR2 YYEEEE. V was pared by 3 bases and J by 3 bases, with 2 bases of the junction left unmatched. CDR3 length equals 14 residues.

The chain is built from TRBV12-3 or TRBV12-4 and TRBJ1-1, with D tentatively TRBD1 (5 bases). The V gene lost 2 bases and the J gene lost 9 bases, with 10 bases spanning the gap. The CDR3 is 12 amino acids. The CDR3 sequence: CASSLTGPKAFF. DNA of the CDR3: TGTGCCAGCAGTTTAACAGGACCTAAAGCTTTCTTT.

V and J are TRBV6-4 and TRBJ2-3; TRBD2 agrees at 7 bases. Germline CDR1 reads MRHNA; CDR2 reads SNTAGT. The ends lost 0 bases at V and 6 bases at J; junction bases unmatched: 9. The CDR3 consists of 16 residues. For the CDR3, the DNA is TGTGCCAGCAGTGACTCCTGGGGGGGGGAAAGGGATACGCAGTATTTT. Translation gives CASSDSWGGERDTQYF.

The rearrangement joins TRBV24-1 to TRBJ2-5; D might be TRBD1 (6 bases). The CDR3 has 16 residues. CDR1 is KGHDR, CDR2 SFDVKD, per germline. Trimming took off 5 bases at V and 7 bases at J, with 22 bases between the two ends. CDR3 in amino acids: CATSASTPQGRGTQYF. The DNA of the CDR3 is TGTGCCACCAGTGCCTCGACCCCACAGGGCCGAGGGACCCAGTACTTC.

In nucleotides, the CDR3 is TGTGCCAGTAGTCCAAATTCGGGACAAATAGACTACGAGCAGTACTTC. It yields the protein CASSPNSGQIDYEQYF. V is TRBV19 and J is TRBJ2-7, with TRBD1 as a possible D gene (6 bases). The V gene lost 5 bases and the J gene lost 3 bases, with 20 bases spanning the gap. This CDR3 has 16 residues. Germline CDR1 reads LNHDA; CDR2 reads SQIVND (reference sequence). The full variable domain, with the rest looked up from reference TRBV19 and TRBJ2-7, is DGGITQSPKYLFRKEGQNVTLSCEQNLNHDAMYWYRQDPGQGLRLIYYSQIVNDFQKGDIAEGYSVSREKKESFPLTVTSAQKNPTAFYLCASSPNSGQIDYEQYFGPGTRLTVT.

The gene calls are TRBV19 and TRBJ1-2; the D is unclear. Trimming stripped 7 bases from V and 4 bases from J, with 16 bases between. This CDR3 is built from 14 residues. Germline CDR1 reads LNHDA; CDR2 reads SQIVND (reference sequence). The CDR3 here is CASTPDSRSYGYTF. The CDR3 DNA reads TGTGCCAGTACCCCGGACTCACGAAGCTATGGCTACACCTTC.

This clone was picked up a small number of times. This rearrangement joins TRBV7-9 to TRBJ2-1; 10 bases map to TRBD2. The germline CDR1 and CDR2 sequences are SEHNR and FQNEAQ (reference sequence). The V and J ends lost 2 bases and 5 bases, in that order; junction bases with no gene match: 12. This CDR3 is 18 amino acids long. The CDR3 here is CASSLRMGSGRNHNEQFF. The DNA for the CDR3 is TGTGCCAGCAGCTTAAGGATGGGTAGCGGGAGGAACCACAATGAGCAGTTCTTC.

The chain links TRBV7-9 to TRBJ2-4; tentatively, D is TRBD1 (6 bases). V dropped 4 bases and J dropped 7 bases, with 14 bases sitting between them. This CDR3 is 14 amino acids long. Germline V lookup: CDR1 SEHNR, CDR2 FQNEAQ (reference sequence). CDR3 amino acids: CASSSTTGLNIQYF. CDR3 bases: TGTGCCAGCAGCTCAACGACAGGCCTGAACATTCAGTACTTC. Filled out from reference TRBV7-9 and TRBJ2-4, the complete variable domain reads DTGVSQNPRHKITKRGQNVTFRCDPISEHNRLYWYRQTLGQGPEFLTYFQNEAQLEKSRLLSDRFSAERPKGSFSTLEIQRTEQGDSAMYLCASSSTTGLNIQYFGAGTRLSVL.

The rearrangement joins TRBV11-1 to TRBJ2-2; 8 positions match TRBD2. The V gene end was trimmed by 5 bases and the J gene end by 5 bases; junction bases not matched to a gene: 10. Germline assignment: CDR1 SGHAT and CDR2 FQDESV (reference sequence). The CDR3 is 16 residues long. CDR3 loop: CASSSPGGRLTGELFF. DNA of the CDR3: TGTGCCAGCAGCAGCCCGGGGGGGCGGTTAACCGGGGAGCTGTTTTTT.

On this clone itself: At the DNA level, this CDR3 is encoded by other sequences in the same sample as well. The rearrangement links TRBV19 to TRBJ2-5; D not certain. Germline CDR1 reads LNHDA; CDR2 reads SQIVND (reference sequence). Deletions cut 3 bases from V and 5 bases from J, with 4 bases between. CDR3 size: 11 residues. The CDR3 loop is CASSISETQYF. The DNA of the CDR3 is TGTGCCAGTAGTATCTCGGAGACCCAGTACTTC.

J is TRBJ1-3 and V is TRBV5-1; 9 nucleotides line up with TRBD1. Germline V gene lookup returns CDR1 SGHRS and CDR2 YFSETQ. J lost 9 bases, V lost 4 bases, and 5 bases had no gene match. This CDR3 contains 13 residues. CDR3: CASSPGQGVTIYF. CDR3 in DNA: TGCGCCAGCAGCCCGGGACAGGGCGTCACCATATATTTT.

The rearrangement links TRBV5-1 to TRBJ2-7; 8 positions match TRBD2. The length of the CDR3 is 15 residues. V was pared by 0 bases and J by 4 bases, with 6 bases of the junction left unmatched. The germline CDR1 and CDR2 sequences are SGHRS and YFSETQ. The CDR3, as DNA: TGCGCCAGCAGCTTGGGAGTAGCGGGACCGTACGAGCAGTACTTC. The encoded protein is CASSLGVAGPYEQYF.

Only a few counts were recorded for this clone. J is TRBJ2-7 and V is TRBV7-9; the D gene is possibly TRBD1 (5 bases). V was clipped by 5 bases and J by 6 bases, with 11 bases between them. Per the germline V gene, CDR1 is SEHNR and CDR2 is FQNEAQ (reference sequence). This CDR3 contains 12 residues. The CDR3 here is CASSRTPGEQYF. The CDR3 DNA reads as TGTGCCAGCAGCCGGACACCAGGCGAGCAGTACTTC.

The chain is built from TRBV5-1 and TRBJ2-6, with D possibly matching TRBD1 (6 bases). Trimming shortened V by 4 bases and J by 0 bases, and 17 bases separated the two germline ends. CDR1 and CDR2 (germline): SGHRS, YFSETQ. This CDR3 is built from 18 residues. CDR3 loop: CASSIQGPGGSGANVLTF. CDR3 DNA: TGCGCCAGCAGCATACAGGGCCCGGGCGGCTCTGGGGCCAACGTCCTGACTTTC.

This sequence joins TRBV3-1 (or the pseudogene TRBV3-2) and TRBJ2-5; the match to TRBD2 covers 7 bases. Germline values: CDR1 LGHDT, CDR2 YNNKEL (reference sequence). Trimming at V came to 0 bases and at J to 5 bases, leaving 12 bases not matched to a gene. The CDR3 loop spans 17 amino acids. The CDR3 region has the DNA TGTGCCAGCAGCCAAGATTGGGCTAGCGGTTCTCGGGAGACCCAGTACTTC. Translation gives CASSQDWASGSRETQYF.

The rearrangement joins TRBV15 to TRBJ2-3; 7 positions match TRBD2. This CDR3 region has 17 residues. Per the germline V gene, CDR1 is LNHNV and CDR2 is YYDKDF (reference sequence). V lost 1 base and J lost 6; bases outside the gene matches: 13. The CDR3, as DNA: TGTGCCACCAGCAGAGGTCCTCCGAGAAGCGGGGAGGATACGCAGTATTTT. The encoded protein is CATSRGPPRSGEDTQYF.

The rearrangement links TRBV3-1 (or the pseudogene TRBV3-2) to TRBJ2-4; a weak D match, TRBD2 (5 bases). The germline V gene encodes CDR1 LGHDT and CDR2 YNNKEL (reference sequence). The CDR3 is made up of 18 amino acids. Trimming cost V 4 bases and J 3 bases, with 22 bases left between them. CDR3 DNA sequence: TGTGCCAGCAGCCGCTTTTCGGAGGCCGAGCGTGGCAAAAACATTCAGTACTTC. Its protein product is CASSRFSEAERGKNIQYF.

The genes are TRBV19 and TRBJ1-1; 7 bases line up with TRBD1. Per the germline V gene, CDR1 is LNHDA and CDR2 is SQIVND (reference sequence). The CDR3 loop spans 13 amino acids. The junction had 8 bases not matched to a gene; V was cut back by 5 bases and J by 8 bases. The chain's CDR3 is CASSRDSSSEAFF. The CDR3 nucleotides read TGTGCCAGTAGTCGGGACAGTTCCTCCGAAGCTTTCTTT.

The chain joins TRBV19 to TRBJ1-5; D unresolved. This CDR3 spans 14 amino acids. Trimming cost V 1 base and J 5 bases, with 9 bases left between them. From germline, CDR1 is LNHDA and CDR2 SQIVND (reference sequence). The CDR3: CASSIGPGDQPQHF. The CDR3, as DNA: TGTGCCAGTAGTATAGGGCCCGGGGATCAGCCCCAGCATTTT. The variable domain in full, completed from reference TRBV19 and TRBJ1-5, reads DGGITQSPKYLFRKEGQNVTLSCEQNLNHDAMYWYRQDPGQGLRLIYYSQIVNDFQKGDIAEGYSVSREKKESFPLTVTSAQKNPTAFYLCASSIGPGDQPQHFGDGTRLSIL.